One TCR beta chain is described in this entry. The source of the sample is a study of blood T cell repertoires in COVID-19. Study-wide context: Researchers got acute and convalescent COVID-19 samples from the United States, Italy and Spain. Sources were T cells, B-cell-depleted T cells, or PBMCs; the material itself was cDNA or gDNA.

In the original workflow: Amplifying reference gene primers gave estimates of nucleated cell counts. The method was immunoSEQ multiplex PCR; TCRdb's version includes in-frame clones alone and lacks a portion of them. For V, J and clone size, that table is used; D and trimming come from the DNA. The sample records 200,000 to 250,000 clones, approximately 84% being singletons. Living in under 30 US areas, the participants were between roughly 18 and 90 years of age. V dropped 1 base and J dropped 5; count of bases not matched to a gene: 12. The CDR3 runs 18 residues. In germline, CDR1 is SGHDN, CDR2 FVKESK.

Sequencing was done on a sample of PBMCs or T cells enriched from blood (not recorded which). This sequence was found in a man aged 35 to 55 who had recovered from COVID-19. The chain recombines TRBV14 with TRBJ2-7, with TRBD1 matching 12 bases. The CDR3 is CASSQVFPWDRGPNEQYF. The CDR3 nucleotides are TGTGCCAGCAGCCAAGTTTTTCCTTGGGACAGGGGGCCCAACGAGCAGTACTTC.